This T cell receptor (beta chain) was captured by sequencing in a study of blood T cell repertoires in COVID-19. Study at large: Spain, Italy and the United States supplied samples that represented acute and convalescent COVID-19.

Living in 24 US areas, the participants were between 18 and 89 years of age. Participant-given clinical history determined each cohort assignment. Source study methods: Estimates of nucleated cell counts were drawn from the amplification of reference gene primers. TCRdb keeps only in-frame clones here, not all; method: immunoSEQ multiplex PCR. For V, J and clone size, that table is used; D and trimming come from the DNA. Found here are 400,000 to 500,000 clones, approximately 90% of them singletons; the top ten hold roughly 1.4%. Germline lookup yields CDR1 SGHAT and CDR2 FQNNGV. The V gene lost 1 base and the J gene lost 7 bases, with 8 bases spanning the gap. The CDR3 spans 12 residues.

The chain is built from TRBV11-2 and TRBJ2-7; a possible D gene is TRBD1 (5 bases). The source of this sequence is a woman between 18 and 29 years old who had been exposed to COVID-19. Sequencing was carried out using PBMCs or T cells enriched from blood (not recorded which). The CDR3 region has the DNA TGTGCCAGCAGCTTAGCCCCAGGGGAGCAGTACTTC. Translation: CASSLAPGEQYF.